This T cell receptor beta chain was sequenced during a study of CD8+ T cells in alopecia areata. General study results and limits: Alopecia totalis/universalis scalp especially showed more expanded CD8+ clones than normal scalp. Sequencing of scalp samples also captures resident alphabeta T cells of normal skin. Many of the expanded lesional clones endured in scalp and blood while on tofacitinib.

Per germline, CDR1 SGHRS and CDR2 YFSETQ. The CDR3 spans 16 residues. V shed 3 bases, J shed 7 bases, and the junction held 6 bases outside the gene matches. This sample's treatment: oral pan-JAK inhibitor, 5-10 mg twice daily. In alopecia areata patients, both lesional scalp punch biopsies and peripheral blood were collected. Sequencing relied on a cDNA template that was reverse transcribed from extracted RNA. TCRdb's table, derived via immunoSEQ multiplex PCR, lists solely in-frame clones and lacks some. The sample has around 100,000 clones, around 53% seen once; the top ten hold 12%. Regarding this clone: The antigen is undetermined.

The chain carries TRBV5-1 and TRBJ1-6; TRBD1 aligns across 11 bases. Sequencing used CD8+ T cells sorted from blood, obtained at week 24, from a patient treated with tofacitinib. The sequence was collected from a human donor with alopecia areata. CDR3 in amino acids: CASSYGTGGTNSPLHF. CDR3 bases: TGCGCCAGCAGCTACGGGACAGGGGGAACGAATTCACCCCTCCACTTT.